A single sample gave rise to the 27 T cell receptor beta chains below, sequenced in a study of Ad26.COV2.S vaccination and SARS-CoV-2 variants. Using immunoSEQ multiplex PCR, the repertoire was profiled, and TCRdb retains in-frame clones only, with some absent. This table has about 330,000 clones, almost 90% appearing once. The treatment denotes: approximately 18 received Ad26.COV2.S at low or high dose, single or two shots; about 5 received placebo; per-sample allocation not given. Material that was analyzed had been drawn on day 63 after the first vaccine or placebo injection. This specimen was peripheral blood, taken in a trial of Ad26.COV2.S vaccine versus placebo. Receptors originate from a person between 18 and 65 years old who received the Ad26.COV2.S COVID-19 vaccine or a placebo.

This clone was picked up a small number of times. The chain uses TRBV27 and TRBJ2-7; 8 bases agree with TRBD2. The CDR3 length is 14 residues. Germline V gene lookup returns CDR1 MNHEY and CDR2 SMNVEV (reference sequence). V lost 5 bases, J lost 1 base, and 4 bases stayed unmatched. The CDR3 sequence is CASSLKRGSYEQYF. CDR3 DNA sequence: TGTGCCAGCAGTCTCAAGCGGGGGTCCTACGAGCAGTACTTC.

CDR3: CASRLRRRRGYGYTF. The CDR3 nucleotides read TGTGCCAGCAGGCTTCGACGGAGGCGAGGCTATGGCTACACCTTC. The chain employs TRBV2 and TRBJ1-2; the D is unclear. Germline CDR1 reads SNHLY; CDR2 reads FYNNEI. The V end was cut by 6 bases, the J end by 4 bases, with 18 bases between. The CDR3 spans 15 residues.

V and J are TRBV2 and TRBJ2-3; D call uncertain. With 6 bases removed from V and 5 bases from J, the gap between germline ends came to 12 bases. Germline assignment: CDR1 SNHLY and CDR2 FYNNEI. The CDR3 has 13 residues. The CDR3 loop is CASRPTPRDTQYF. The CDR3 bases are TGTGCCAGCAGACCGACGCCGCGAGATACGCAGTATTTT.

The chain has TRBV7-2 and TRBJ1-1, with 9 bases that match TRBD1. V was pared by 6 bases and J by 4 bases, with 3 bases of the junction left unmatched. The CDR3 is made up of 13 amino acids. Germline V gene lookup returns CDR1 SGHTA and CDR2 FQGNSA. The CDR3 nucleotides read TGTGCCAGCAGGAAGACAGGGGGCACTGAAGCTTTCTTT. Protein: CASRKTGGTEAFF.

The genes are TRBV28 and TRBJ2-5; 7 bases line up with TRBD2. Unmatched junction bases numbered 12, after V lost 6 bases and J lost 5 bases. This CDR3 is 15 amino acids long. Germline-derived CDR1 and CDR2 are MDHEN and SYDVKM. In nucleotides, the CDR3 is TGTGCCAGCAGACCCCTAATGGGGGGGGTGGAGACCCAGTACTTC. Translation: CASRPLMGGVETQYF.

This chain connects TRBV5-8 to TRBJ1-2; no reliable D call. The length of the CDR3 is 15 residues. The germline CDR1 and CDR2 sequences are SGHTS and YDEGEE. The V end was cut by 0 bases, the J end by 0 bases, with 9 bases between. The CDR3 region is CASSLGSGTNYGYTF. The CDR3 DNA follows: TGTGCCAGCAGCTTGGGGTCGGGTACTAACTATGGCTACACCTTC.

This chain connects TRBV4-3 to TRBJ1-1; 7 positions match TRBD1. Trimming at V came to 0 bases and at J to 10 bases, leaving 5 bases not matched to a gene. Germline-derived CDR1 and CDR2 are LGHNA and YSLEER. The CDR3 runs to 13 residues. CDR3 nucleotide sequence: TGCGCCAGCAGCCAAGAAACAGGGGAGATAGCTTTCTTT. Amino acid sequence: CASSQETGEIAFF.

The V call is TRBV6-6, the J call TRBJ1-3, with D maybe TRBD1 (5 bases). The CDR3 is 16 residues long. Germline values: CDR1 MNHNY, CDR2 SVGAGI (reference sequence). The V and J ends lost 3 bases and 0 bases respectively, with 12 bases between them. CDR3: CASSYGAVLSGNTIYF. The DNA of the CDR3 is TGTGCCAGCAGTTATGGGGCGGTTCTCTCTGGAAACACCATATATTTT.

V gene TRBV25-1 combines with J gene TRBJ1-1; no definite D call. Germline assignment: CDR1 MGHDK and CDR2 SYGVNS. The CDR3 is 15 amino acids. Trimming stripped 3 bases from V and 3 bases from J, with 14 bases between. The CDR3 loop is CASSEGSSLYTEAFF. CDR3 sequence (DNA): TGTGCCAGCAGTGAGGGCTCTTCGTTGTACACTGAAGCTTTCTTT. The full variable domain, in which reference TRBV25-1 and TRBJ1-1 provide the parts outside the CDR3, is EADIYQTPRYLVIGTGKKITLECSQTMGHDKMYWYQQDPGMELHLIHYSYGVNSTEKGDLSSESTVSRIRTEHFPLTLESARPSHTSQYLCASSEGSSLYTEAFFGQGTRLTVV.

The CDR3 protein is CASSLAWGQQPQHF. The DNA for the CDR3 is TGTGCCAGCAGCTTAGCGTGGGGTCAGCAGCCCCAGCATTTT. This rearrangement joins TRBV7-8 to TRBJ1-5, with unresolved D. The germline V gene has CDR1 SGHVS and CDR2 FQNEAQ. The CDR3 is made up of 14 amino acids. With 0 bases removed from V and 7 bases from J, the gap between germline ends came to 10 bases.

This chain joins TRBV14 and TRBJ2-1; 8 bases map to TRBD2. The CDR3 consists of 24 residues. The ends lost 3 bases at V and 4 bases at J; junction bases unmatched: 32. Germline CDR1 is SGHDN and CDR2 is FVKESK. The CDR3 loop is CASSHPRASGWRVEWPITYNEQFF. In DNA form, the CDR3 reads TGTGCCAGCAGCCATCCTCGGGCTAGCGGGTGGAGAGTGGAGTGGCCAATTACTTACAATGAGCAGTTCTTC.

The gene calls are TRBV30 and TRBJ1-6; no definite D call. The CDR3 has 15 amino acids. Germline V gene sequence: CDR1 GTSNPN, CDR2 SVGIG (reference sequence). V shed 2 bases and J shed 5 bases, with 13 bases lying between them. CDR3 residues: CAWSMNSVNNSPLHF. CDR3 bases: TGTGCCTGGAGTATGAACAGCGTGAATAATTCACCCCTCCACTTT.

Here the CDR3 reads CASSTQGFGTNEKLFF. For the CDR3, the DNA is TGTGCCAGCAGTACTCAGGGGTTCGGCACTAATGAAAAACTGTTTTTT. The chain links TRBV25-1 to TRBJ1-4; maybe TRBD1 (6 bases). The CDR3 is 16 amino acids. In germline, CDR1 is MGHDK, CDR2 SYGVNS. V lost 5 bases to trimming and J lost 2 bases, with 15 bases between them. Full variable domain (rest looked up from reference TRBV25-1 and TRBJ1-4): EADIYQTPRYLVIGTGKKITLECSQTMGHDKMYWYQQDPGMELHLIHYSYGVNSTEKGDLSSESTVSRIRTEHFPLTLESARPSHTSQYLCASSTQGFGTNEKLFFGSGTQLSVL.

This rearrangement joins TRBV2 to TRBJ2-1; 8 positions match TRBD2. There are 13 residues in the CDR3. In germline, CDR1 is SNHLY, CDR2 FYNNEI. V trimming: 6 bases; J trimming: 6 bases; junction bases outside the gene matches: 4. CDR3 DNA: TGTGCCAGCAGCGGGGGGGCGGGCAATGAGCAGTTCTTC. Encoded protein: CASSGGAGNEQFF. The complete variable domain, with remaining parts taken from reference TRBV2 and TRBJ2-1, reads EPEVTQTPSHQVTQMGQEVILRCVPISNHLYFYWYRQILGQKVEFLVSFYNNEISEKSEIFDDQFSVERPDGSNFTLKIRSTKLEDSAMYFCASSGGAGNEQFFGPGTRLTVL.

The V and J genes are TRBV4-3 and TRBJ2-1; D remains unclear. The CDR3 runs 14 residues. Trimming removed 1 base from V and 5 bases from J, with 9 bases in between. Germline CDR1 LGHNA, CDR2 YSLEER. CDR3 DNA sequence: TGCGCCAGCAGCCAAGGACTGATTAACAATGAGCAGTTCTTC. Translation: CASSQGLINNEQFF.

Points on this clone: The same CDR3 also results from other DNA sequences found in this sample. The chain carries TRBV6-5 and TRBJ1-1; D may be TRBD1 (6 bases). V was cut by 0 bases and J by 5 bases, with 10 bases left in between. Germline loops: CDR1 MNHEY, CDR2 SVGAGI. The CDR3 is 14 amino acids. CDR3 region: CASSYSRGGTEAFF. The CDR3 DNA sequence: TGTGCCAGCAGTTACTCGAGGGGGGGGACTGAAGCTTTCTTT.

The chain couples TRBV7-2 to TRBJ1-1; D is possibly TRBD1 (5 bases). The CDR3 totals 17 residues. V lost 5 bases, J lost 4 bases, and 23 bases lay in between. Germline values: CDR1 SGHTA, CDR2 FQGNSA. CDR3 region: CASSPLRETLPPTEAFF. The DNA for the CDR3 is TGTGCCAGCAGCCCTCTCAGGGAGACTTTACCTCCCACTGAAGCTTTCTTT. Complete variable domain (other parts from reference TRBV7-2 and TRBJ1-1): GAGVSQSPSNKVTEKGKDVELRCDPISGHTALYWYRQSLGQGLEFLIYFQGNSAPDKSGLPSDRFSAERTGGSVSTLTIQRTQQEDSAVYLCASSPLRETLPPTEAFFGQGTRLTVV.

The chain has TRBV10-3 and TRBJ2-1; perhaps TRBD1 as D (6 bases). Trimming cost V 0 bases and J 2 bases, with 17 bases left between them. CDR3 length: 18 residues. Per the germline V gene, CDR1 is ENHRY and CDR2 is SYGVKD. CDR3 sequence: CAISESSTGRGTYNEQFF. The CDR3 bases are TGTGCCATCAGTGAGTCGAGCACAGGGAGAGGGACCTACAATGAGCAGTTCTTC.

This clone was counted a few times. V gene TRBV6-5 combines with J gene TRBJ1-5, with 7 positions matching TRBD1. The CDR3 contains 13 residues. Germline-derived CDR1 and CDR2 are MNHEY and SVGAGI. The J segment lost 7 bases and the V segment lost 6 bases, leaving 6 bases of the junction unmatched. CDR3 amino acids: CASRGQAGQPQHF. CDR3 DNA: TGTGCCAGCAGAGGACAGGCCGGGCAGCCCCAGCATTTT.

The rearrangement joins TRBV11-2 to TRBJ2-5, with 14 bases aligning to TRBD2. The germline gives CDR1 SGHAT, CDR2 FQNNGV. Losses at the gene ends were 5 bases for V and 5 bases for J; bases not matched to a gene: 1. The length of the CDR3 is 14 residues. CDR3 DNA: TGTGCCAGCAGCCGGACTAGCGGGAGGGAGACCCAGTACTTC. Protein product: CASSRTSGRETQYF.

V usage is TRBV7-2 and J usage is TRBJ2-5; a weak D match, TRBD2 (7 bases). V was shortened by 4 bases and J by 5 bases, with 17 bases between the two germline ends. The germline CDR1 and CDR2 sequences are SGHTA and FQGNSA. The CDR3 has 15 residues. CDR3 protein: CASSYSGKGGETQYF. CDR3 DNA sequence: TGTGCCAGCAGCTACTCAGGGAAGGGGGGGGAGACCCAGTACTTC.

The chain carries TRBV7-9 and TRBJ1-6, with 7 bases aligning to TRBD1. V shed 5 bases and J 9 bases; nucleotides not matched to a gene: 10. The CDR3 is made up of 15 amino acids. The germline gives CDR1 SEHNR, CDR2 FQNEAQ (reference sequence). CDR3 DNA: TGTGCCAGCAGCCCAGGTGACAGGGTCAGTTCACCCCTCCACTTT. This translates into CASSPGDRVSSPLHF.

The genes are TRBV28 and TRBJ2-3; the D gene is possibly TRBD1 (5 bases). Germline V gene sequence: CDR1 MDHEN, CDR2 SYDVKM. V gave up 6 bases and J gave up 2 bases, with 15 bases separating them. This CDR3 has 15 amino acids. The CDR3 protein is CASSPRRGYTDTQYF. CDR3 coding DNA: TGTGCCAGCAGCCCGAGAAGGGGTTACACAGATACGCAGTATTTT.

V gene TRBV18 combines with J gene TRBJ1-2, with D perhaps TRBD1 (5 bases). The CDR3 totals 14 residues. Trimming took off 2 bases at V and 2 bases at J, with 9 bases between the two ends. The germline gives CDR1 KGHSH, CDR2 LQKENI. CDR3 region: CASSPGDGNYGYTF. The CDR3 nucleotides read TGTGCCAGCTCACCAGGGGACGGAAACTATGGCTACACCTTC.

The rearrangement uses TRBV7-9 and TRBJ1-4; 7 nucleotides align to TRBD1. The CDR3 spans 16 residues. V gave up 8 bases and J gave up 8 bases; unmatched junction bases: 17. Per germline, CDR1 SEHNR and CDR2 FQNEAQ (reference sequence). As DNA, the CDR3 is TGTGCCAGCGATAGGGGGCAAAGCAGTCGGATGGAAAAACTGTTTTTT. This sequence encodes CASDRGQSSRMEKLFF.

V and J are TRBV27 and TRBJ1-4; D call uncertain. Trimming cost V 8 bases and J 7 bases, with 20 bases left between them. CDR3 size: 15 residues. The germline gives CDR1 MNHEY, CDR2 SMNVEV (reference sequence). CDR3 loop: CASSGPGIDGEKLFF. CDR3 sequence (DNA): TGTGCCAGCTCAGGACCGGGGATAGATGGTGAAAAACTGTTTTTT. Complete variable domain (other parts from reference TRBV27 and TRBJ1-4): EAQVTQNPRYLITVTGKKLTVTCSQNMNHEYMSWYRQDPGLGLRQIYYSMNVEVTDKGDVPEGYKVSRKEKRNFPLILESPSPNQTSLYFCASSGPGIDGEKLFFGSGTQLSVL.

The J gene is TRBJ2-3, the V gene TRBV11-3, with TRBD2 identical over 7 bases. Germline V gene sequence: CDR1 SGHNT, CDR2 YENEEA. This CDR3 is 14 amino acids long. Losses at the gene ends were 3 bases for V and 1 base for J; bases not matched to a gene: 1. The CDR3 reads CASSFAGGTDTQYF. CDR3 sequence (DNA): TGTGCCAGCAGCTTCGCGGGAGGCACAGATACGCAGTATTTT. Filled out from reference TRBV11-3 and TRBJ2-3, the complete variable domain reads EAGVVQSPRYKIIEKKQPVAFWCNPISGHNTLYWYLQNLGQGPELLIRYENEEAVDDSQLPKDRFSAERLKGVDSTLKIQPAELGDSAVYLCASSFAGGTDTQYFGPGTRLTVL.